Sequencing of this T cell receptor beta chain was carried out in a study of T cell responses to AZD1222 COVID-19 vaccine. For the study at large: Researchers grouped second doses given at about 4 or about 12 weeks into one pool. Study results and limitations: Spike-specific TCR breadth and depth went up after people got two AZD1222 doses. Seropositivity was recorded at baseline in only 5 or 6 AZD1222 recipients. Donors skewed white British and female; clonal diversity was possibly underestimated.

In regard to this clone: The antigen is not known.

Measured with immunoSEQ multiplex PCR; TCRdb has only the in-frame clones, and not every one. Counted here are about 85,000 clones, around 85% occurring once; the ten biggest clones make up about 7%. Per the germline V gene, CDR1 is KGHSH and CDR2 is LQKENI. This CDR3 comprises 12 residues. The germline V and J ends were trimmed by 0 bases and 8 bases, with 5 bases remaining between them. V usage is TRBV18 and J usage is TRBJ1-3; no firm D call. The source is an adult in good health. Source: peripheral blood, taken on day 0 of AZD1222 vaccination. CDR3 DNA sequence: TGTGCCAGCTCACCACCAGGTCACACCATATATTTT. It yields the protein CASSPPGHTIYF.